This T cell receptor (beta chain) comes out of a study of persistence of HIV-infected CD4 T cells (TCRdb year 2020). Some background on the complete study: Participants had been on suppressive ART for a median of around eight years. Cross-participant TCR cluster analysis included roughly 8 participants for CMV and more than five participants for Gag. Proviral sequencing was used to assess clonality among infected cells, whereas TCRbeta sequencing gauged the clonality of all cells within each sorted population. The study isolated CMV- and HIV-1 Gag-responding CD4+ T cells from ART-treated individuals to examine antigen-driven clonal expansion of HIV-1-infected cells. Apart from a couple of participants who underwent leukapheresis at a single time point, peripheral blood samples of up to roughly 180 mL were collected from participants at multiple time points.

Paper-wide results and their limitations: Antigen-responding cells were enriched for expanded CDR3beta sequences that were degenerate, which suggests that CD4+ responses to CMV and Gag underwent convergent selection. Within the same sorted populations, how oligoclonal the TCRs were correlated with how oligoclonal the proviruses were. TCRbeta richness in CMV- and Gag-responding cells was significantly lower than in anti-CD3/anti-CD28-responding cells; CMV-responding cells had higher oligoclonality than CD3/CD28-stimulated and Gag-responding cells. Only a small number of individuals took part in the study, and only a limited range of antigens was tested. Restriction of bulk TCR analyses to the rare CMV-responding cells that actually carried HIV-1 proviruses was not possible.

The immunoSEQ hsTCRB assay version 4, run in survey mode, was used to sequence TCRbeta repertoires from genomic DNA. For TCRbeta sequencing, genomic DNA was diluted to roughly 11 ng/uL, and up to about 1 ug was used per sample. The original methods were these. ImmunoSeq Analyzer 3.0 was used for analysis of TCRbeta data, and diversity was computed on productive nucleotide rearrangements. The improved Chao index was used to estimate lower-bound TCR diversity, and the Gini coefficient was used to estimate clonality using the Immunarch R package. Different nucleotide rearrangements encoding the same CDR3beta amino acid sequence were counted as distinct clonotypes. TCRbeta sequences significantly enriched in antigen-responding cells relative to anti-CD3/anti-CD28-activated cells were identified by differential abundance analysis. GLIPH2 clustered TCRs by predicted peptide-MHC specificity, both within individual participants and across merged participant data sets. TCRdb re-hosts the immuneACCESS table, in-frame sequences only. Its copies lack some clones; in the studies checked, an unresolved V gene accounts for under half of them, and the cause for the rest is not known. Clonal size and the V and J genes are those of that table, whereas D and trimming came from the DNA. The sample table records under 35,000 clones; approximately 70% of these occur just once. Jointly, the top ten make up 1.4% of the sample.

A few counts support this clone. Its cognate antigen has yet to be identified. Nothing much larger sits one base from this clone, and base qualities are not available. Taken with the paper, the label for treatment or condition translates to: suppressive antiretroviral therapy. A pool of overlapping 15-mer peptides from HIV-1 Gag, at 1 ug per peptide per mL, was used to stimulate the cells. Sorting of responding CD4+ T cells was based on upregulation of both CD40 ligand and CD69. HIV-1-infected adults in whom suppressive ART had been started during chronic infection were enrolled as participants. For at least 4 years, the participants' plasma HIV-1 RNA had been undetectable, below 50 copies/mL. To be included, a participant needed positive CMV serology and a CD4+ T cell count above 400 cells/uL. Before stimulation, PBMCs were isolated using density centrifugation and depleted of CD8+ T cells. For 18 hours, CD8-depleted PBMCs were stimulated with anti-CD28/CD49d costimulation, a CD40-blocking antibody, and enfuvirtide, which was added to prevent new infections. Cell sorting was done on a Beckman Coulter MoFlo Legacy or XDP sorter, and dead cells were excluded with propidium iodide. For samples with more than one million cells, genomic DNA was extracted with the QIAamp DNA Mini Kit, and for all other samples the Quick-DNA Microprep Kit was used.

The V end loses 4 bases and the J end loses 1 base, and a stretch of 16 bases separates them. The germline V gene specifies MNHNS as CDR1 and SASEGT as CDR2. From its cysteine to its phenylalanine, the CDR3 spans 16 amino acids. Solely the CDR3 DNA is kept, with 48 bases framed from the first base. The chain couples TRBV6-1 to TRBJ1-1; TRBD1 is a weak D gene call, 6 bases matching. This receptor was identified in an adult man with HIV who was CMV-seropositive. Sequenced here: CD4+ T cells sorted from PBMCs after approximately 20-hour stimulation, sampled from a patient who received antiretroviral therapy. The cell subset or site label, as the study defines it: CD40L+CD69+ CD4 T cells responding to HIV-1 Gag peptides. The nucleotide sequence reads as follows: TGTGCCAGCAGTGTACAGGGTAGAAGATGGAACACTGAAGCTTTCTTT. This codes for CASSVQGRRWNTEAFF.